The clone carrying this T cell receptor (beta chain) was observed many times. Germline-derived CDR1 and CDR2 are MNHEY and SVGEGT. Trimming removed 4 bases at V and 0 bases at J, with 9 bases between. The CDR3 is 14 residues long. This sample was included in a study of response to subunit inactivated influenza vaccine. TCRdb analysed the RT-PCR reads with MiXCR anew, one entry per CDR3 protein. The sample records about 170,000 distinct CDR3 sequences, less than 15% being singletons. This same sample was also taken into another study, of T cells expressing NK-cell markers. In that study: The TCR beta cDNA came from 5'RACE template switching with UMIs. Most of the eight sequenced donors tested HCMV-seropositive; one tested seronegative. Dominant NKG2C+ clonotypes accounted for roughly 1.0-7.0% of CD8+ T cells in about six donors.

The chain employs TRBV6-2 or TRBV6-3 and TRBJ1-1; D not resolved. This clonotype was obtained from a middle-aged man who received an inactivated influenza vaccine. The sample was CD8+ T cells sorted from PBMCs, taken 12 days after vaccination. As DNA, the CDR3 is TGTGCCAGCAGTTGGTTGAGCATGAACACTGAAGCTTTCTTT. Amino acid sequence: CASSWLSMNTEAFF.